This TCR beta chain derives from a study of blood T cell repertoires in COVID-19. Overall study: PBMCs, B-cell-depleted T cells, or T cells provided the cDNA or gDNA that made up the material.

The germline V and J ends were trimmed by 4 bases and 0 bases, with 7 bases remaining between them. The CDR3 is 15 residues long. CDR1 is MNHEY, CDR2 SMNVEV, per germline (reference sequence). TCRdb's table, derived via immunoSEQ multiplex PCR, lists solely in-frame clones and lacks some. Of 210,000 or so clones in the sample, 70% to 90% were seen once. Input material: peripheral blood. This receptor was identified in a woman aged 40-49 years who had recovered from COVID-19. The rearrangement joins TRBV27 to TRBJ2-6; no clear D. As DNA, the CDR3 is TGTGCCAGCAGTTCGCCTAGCTCTGGGGCCAACGTCCTGACTTTC. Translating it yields CASSSPSSGANVLTF. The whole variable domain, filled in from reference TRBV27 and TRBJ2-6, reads EAQVTQNPRYLITVTGKKLTVTCSQNMNHEYMSWYRQDPGLGLRQIYYSMNVEVTDKGDVPEGYKVSRKEKRNFPLILESPSPNQTSLYFCASSSPSSGANVLTFGAGSRLTVL.